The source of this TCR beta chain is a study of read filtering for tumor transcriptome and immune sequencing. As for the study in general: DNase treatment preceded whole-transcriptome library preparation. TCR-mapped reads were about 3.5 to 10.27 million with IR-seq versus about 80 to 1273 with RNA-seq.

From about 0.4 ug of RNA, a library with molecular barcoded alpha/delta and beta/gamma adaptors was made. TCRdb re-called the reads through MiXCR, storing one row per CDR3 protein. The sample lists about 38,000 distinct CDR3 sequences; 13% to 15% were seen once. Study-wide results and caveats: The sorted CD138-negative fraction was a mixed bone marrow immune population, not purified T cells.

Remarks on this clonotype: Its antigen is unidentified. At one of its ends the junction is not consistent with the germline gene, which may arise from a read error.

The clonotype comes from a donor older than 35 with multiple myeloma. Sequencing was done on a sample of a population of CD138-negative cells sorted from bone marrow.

The CDR3 protein is CASSYDGNAEAFF. For the CDR3, the DNA is TGTGCCAGCAGCTACGACGGGAACGCTGAAGCTTTCTTT. The chain recombines TRBV7-3 with TRBJ1-1; no clear D gene. CDR3 size: 13 residues. Germline CDR1 reads SGHTA; CDR2 reads FQGTGA.